This TCR beta chain was sequenced during a study of blood T cell repertoires in COVID-19. Study at large: Material from acute and convalescent COVID-19 was sourced from the United States, Italy and Spain.

Authors' analysis steps: It was from reference gene primer amplification that nucleated cell counts were estimated. Assay used: immunoSEQ multiplex PCR; TCRdb lists only in-frame clones, some missing. Clonal size and the V and J genes are those of that table, whereas D and trimming came from the DNA. The data hold approximately 16,000 clones, with more than 85% observed a single time. CDR3 length equals 17 residues. V was shortened by 4 bases and J by 0 bases, with 13 bases between the two germline ends. Germline CDR1 is SNHLY and CDR2 is FYNNEI. The sample holds a few counts of this clone. This receptor was taken from a human donor in a cohort sampled during active COVID-19. The sample comprised peripheral blood. The chain recombines TRBV2 with TRBJ1-6; D is ambiguous. The CDR3 spells CASSATTVSSYNSPLHF. CDR3 bases: TGTGCCAGCAGTGCAACCACCGTGAGCTCCTATAATTCACCCCTCCACTTT.